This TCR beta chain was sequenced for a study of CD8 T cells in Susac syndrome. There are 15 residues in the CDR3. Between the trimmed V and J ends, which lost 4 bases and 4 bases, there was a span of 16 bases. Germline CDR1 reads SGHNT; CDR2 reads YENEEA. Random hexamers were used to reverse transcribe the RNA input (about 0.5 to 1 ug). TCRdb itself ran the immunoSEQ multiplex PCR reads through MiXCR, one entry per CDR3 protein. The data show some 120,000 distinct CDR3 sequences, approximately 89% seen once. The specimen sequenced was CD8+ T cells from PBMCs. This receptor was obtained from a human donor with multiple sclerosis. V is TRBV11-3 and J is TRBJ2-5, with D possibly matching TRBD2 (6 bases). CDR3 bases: TGTGCCAGCAGCTCAAGGGCCGCGGAGGGAGAGACCCAGTACTTC. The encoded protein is CASSSRAAEGETQYF.